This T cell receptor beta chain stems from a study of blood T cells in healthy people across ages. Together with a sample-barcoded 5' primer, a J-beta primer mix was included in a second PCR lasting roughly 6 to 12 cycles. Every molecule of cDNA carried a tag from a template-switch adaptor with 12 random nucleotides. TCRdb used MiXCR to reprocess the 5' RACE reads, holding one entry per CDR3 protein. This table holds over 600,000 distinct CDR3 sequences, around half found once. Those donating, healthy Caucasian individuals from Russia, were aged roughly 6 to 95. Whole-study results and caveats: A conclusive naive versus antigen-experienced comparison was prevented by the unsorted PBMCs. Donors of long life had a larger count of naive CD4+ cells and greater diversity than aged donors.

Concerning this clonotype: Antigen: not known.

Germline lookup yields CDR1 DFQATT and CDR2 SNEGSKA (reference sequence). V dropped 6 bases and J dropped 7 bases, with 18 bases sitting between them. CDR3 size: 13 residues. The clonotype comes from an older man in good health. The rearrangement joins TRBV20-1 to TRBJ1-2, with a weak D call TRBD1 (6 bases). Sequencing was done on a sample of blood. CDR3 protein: CSAPPGGRIGYTF. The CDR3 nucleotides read TGCAGTGCCCCCCCGGGGGGGCGTATTGGCTACACCTTC.